This T cell receptor (beta chain) is from a study of PD-1 blockade in classical Hodgkin lymphoma. Study-level information: With a 2-week interval, patients received intravenous nivolumab at 3 mg/kg. Study-level findings and limits: Although disease activity or prior therapy may be involved, causes of the repertoire differences remain undefined. Complete responders' diversity at baseline resembled that of newly diagnosed patients.

In every patient, relapse followed autologous stem cell transplantation, while exposure to brentuximab vedotin differed. Classification of best responses gave complete response, partial response or progressive disease. The germline V gene has CDR1 KGHSH and CDR2 LQKENI. V was pared by 2 bases and J by 1 base, with 14 bases between. This CDR3 comprises 17 residues. The protocol was immunoSEQ multiplex PCR, while the TCRdb copy is restricted to in-frame clones and leaves out a portion. The table shows about 99,000 clones, with about four fifths occurring only once. On this clone: Its antigen is unidentified.

The sample in question was peripheral blood mononuclear cells (PBMCs), obtained before the second cycle of nivolumab. This TCR was recovered from a human donor with classical Hodgkin lymphoma. The V and J genes are TRBV18 and TRBJ2-2; tentatively, D is TRBD2 (6 bases). CDR3 nucleotides: TGTGCCAGCTCACCATCACGGGCTAGCGAGAACACCGGGGAGCTGTTTTTT. As protein: CASSPSRASENTGELFF.